The 27 T cell receptor beta chains reported below all come from one sample, sequenced in a study of post-analysis software for immune sequencing data. Study findings and constraints: Five or six TRBV segments were significantly more frequent in patients than in controls. TRBV5-6, TRBV5-1 and TRBV20-1 were among these segments.

The authors incorporated unique molecular identifiers into the TCR beta cDNA libraries. TCRdb re-called the PCR reads through MiXCR, storing one row per CDR3 protein. Among about 810,000 distinct CDR3 sequences, roughly 50% were seen once, and the ten largest hold approximately 4.2%. Their antigens remain unidentified. Sequenced input: blood. Receptor source: a girl aged 10 to 17 with multiple sclerosis.

The J gene is TRBJ2-1, the V gene TRBV6-6; 10 nucleotides align to TRBD2. The CDR3 loop spans 17 amino acids. V was clipped by 2 bases and J by 4 bases; unmatched bases: 8. Per germline, CDR1 MNHNY and CDR2 SVGAGI (reference sequence). CDR3 DNA sequence: TGTGCCAGCAGTTACGACCCTCCTAGCGGGAGATACAATGAGCAGTTCTTC. Encoded protein: CASSYDPPSGRYNEQFF.

This clonotype has just a few counts. The chain recombines TRBV29-1 with TRBJ2-1; D call uncertain. Germline CDR1 and CDR2: SQVTM and ANQGSEA. The CDR3 extends over 12 amino acids. Trimming shortened V by 7 bases and J by 9 bases, and 16 bases separated the two germline ends. The CDR3 here is CSAAETNSEQFF. CDR3 bases: TGCAGCGCCGCCGAGACAAATAGTGAGCAGTTCTTC.

The chain has TRBV7-3 and TRBJ2-1, with 7 bases that match TRBD1. Germline CDR1 is SGHTA and CDR2 is FQGTGA. The CDR3 runs to 13 residues. Losses at the gene ends were 1 base for V and 9 bases for J; bases not matched to a gene: 3. As DNA, the CDR3 is TGTGCCAGCAGCTTAAAGGCAGGGGGTGAGCAGTTCTTC. Its translation: CASSLKAGGEQFF.

The chain employs TRBV29-1 and TRBJ1-2; D ambiguous. The CDR3 consists of 11 residues. V shed 6 bases and J shed 1 base, with 6 bases lying between them. CDR1 is SQVTM and CDR2 is ANQGSEA in the germline V gene. The CDR3 bases are TGCAGCGTGCTGGATAACTATGGCTACACCTTC. This encodes CSVLDNYGYTF.

The chain combines TRBV6-5 with TRBJ1-2; the D is unclear. CDR1 is MNHEY, CDR2 SVGAGI, per germline. The CDR3 has 13 residues. V lost 4 bases, J lost 4 bases, and 10 bases lay in between. The CDR3 loop reads CASSLKGPYGYTF. CDR3 in DNA: TGTGCCAGCAGTTTAAAGGGCCCCTATGGCTACACCTTC.

The chain uses TRBV29-1 and TRBJ2-6, with D possibly TRBD2 on 5 matching bases. This CDR3 has 16 residues. Deletions cut 2 bases from V and 1 base from J, with 12 bases between. The germline gives CDR1 SQVTM, CDR2 ANQGSEA. The CDR3 nucleotides are TGCAGCGTTGAAACAGCGGATGGGTCTGGGGCCAACGTCCTGACTTTC. Translating gives CSVETADGSGANVLTF.

V gene TRBV6-1 combines with J gene TRBJ1-2, with D perhaps matching TRBD1 (5 bases). The CDR3 has 18 amino acids. The germline V and J ends were trimmed by 6 bases and 5 bases, with 28 bases remaining between them. Germline-derived CDR1 and CDR2 are MNHNS and SASEGT. In nucleotides, the CDR3 is TGTGCCAGCAGCTTTGTCGGAGGGGCAACTTCCGATCTTTATGGCTACACCTTC. This codes for CASSFVGGATSDLYGYTF.

The CDR3 DNA reads as TGTGCCAGCAGTTCCATGGGCCTCCTCTATGGCTACACCTTC. This translates into CASSSMGLLYGYTF. The chain is built from TRBV27 and TRBJ1-2; D unclear. Germline CDR1 reads MNHEY; CDR2 reads SMNVEV (reference sequence). The CDR3 is made up of 14 amino acids. Trimming stripped 4 bases from V and 4 bases from J, with 13 bases between.

The chain couples TRBV5-1 to TRBJ2-7; D might be TRBD1 or TRBD2, each matching 5 bases. The CDR3 sequence is 14 residues long. With 2 bases removed from V and 5 bases from J, the gap between germline ends came to 14 bases. Looked up from germline, CDR1 is SGHRS and CDR2 is YFSETQ. As DNA, the CDR3 is TGCGCCAGCAGCTTAGAGGGGCCTGAGGACGAGCAGTACTTC. This sequence encodes CASSLEGPEDEQYF.

Comments on this clonotype: Germline and junction disagree at one end, which may indicate a read error. The chain couples TRBV20-1 to TRBJ2-7, with D hard to call. Germline loops: CDR1 DFQATT, CDR2 SNEGSKA (reference sequence). The length of the CDR3 is 14 residues. The CDR3 bases are TGCAGTGCAAGTCCCGGACGCTTCTCCTTCGAGCAGTACTTC. This encodes CSASPGRFSFEQYF.

The rearrangement uses TRBV11-2 and TRBJ2-3; TRBD1 matches at 10 bases. Germline V gene data show CDR1 as SGHAT and CDR2 as FQNNGV. This CDR3 is 14 amino acids long. V gave up 5 bases and J gave up 4 bases; unmatched junction bases: 3. Written as DNA, the CDR3 is TGTGCCAGCAGCCAGACAGGGGGCGCAGATACGCAGTATTTT. Encoded protein: CASSQTGGADTQYF.

This clonotype was seen only once. This chain uses TRBV7-2 with TRBJ2-5; TRBD1 agrees at 8 bases. Germline CDR1 is SGHTA and CDR2 is FQGNSA. The length of the CDR3 is 15 residues. The V segment lost 5 bases and the J segment 12 bases; nucleotides outside the gene matches: 17. The CDR3 loop is CASSTQGTGSLPEYF. The DNA for the CDR3 is TGTGCCAGCAGCACCCAAGGGACAGGTTCCCTTCCCGAGTACTTC.

The chain combines TRBV11-1 with TRBJ2-1, with D possibly TRBD2 on 6 matching bases. Per germline, CDR1 SGHAT and CDR2 FQDESV (reference sequence). CDR3 size: 13 residues. Trimming took 3 bases from V and 9 from J, leaving 12 bases between them. CDR3 loop: CASSLTREGEQFF. In nucleotides, the CDR3 is TGTGCCAGCAGCTTGACTAGAGAGGGTGAGCAGTTCTTC.

For this clonotype: The germline gene is not matched at one end of the junction; a read error may be the cause. In DNA, the CDR3 is TGCGCCAGCAGCTTGGAGGGACAGAAAGCAGAGACCCAGTGCTTC. Translating it yields CASSLEGQKAETQCF. This sequence joins TRBV5-1 and TRBJ2-5; 7 bases are a match to TRBD1. CDR3 length: 15 amino acids. The germline CDR1 and CDR2 sequences are SGHRS and YFSETQ.

This clonotype was counted between two and nine times. The chain couples TRBV7-6 to TRBJ2-7, with 14 bases matching TRBD2. The CDR3 has 16 residues. Looked up from germline, CDR1 is SGHVS and CDR2 is FNYEAQ. V gave up 5 bases and J gave up 5 bases; unmatched junction bases: 8. The DNA of the CDR3 is TGTGCCAGCAGCCCAGGGACTAGCGGGGGATACCACGAGCAGTACTTC. Translated: CASSPGTSGGYHEQYF.

Only a few counts were recorded for this clonotype. V gene TRBV28 combines with J gene TRBJ2-2; D is ambiguous. The CDR3 is 15 amino acids. Germline V CDR1 and CDR2: MDHEN, SYDVKM. Trimming shortened V by 7 bases and J by 4 bases, and 16 bases separated the two germline ends. CDR3 region: CASKGLDTLTGELFF. The CDR3 region has the DNA TGTGCCAGCAAAGGGCTAGACACACTCACCGGGGAGCTGTTTTTT.

This clonotype appeared once. The V call is TRBV27, the J call TRBJ2-7; the D call may be TRBD1 or TRBD2 (5 bases each). V gave up 6 bases and J gave up 0 bases, with 18 bases separating them. Germline-derived CDR1 and CDR2 are MNHEY and SMNVEV (reference sequence). The CDR3 is 16 amino acids. Here the CDR3 reads CASSPLGTVSSYEQYF. In nucleotides, the CDR3 is TGTGCCAGCAGCCCCTTGGGGACGGTGAGCTCCTACGAGCAGTACTTC.

The rearrangement joins TRBV4-1 to TRBJ2-1; 8 bases are a match to TRBD1. The J call may not be correct, given that the DNA end is closer to TRBJ2-7. The CDR3 totals 14 residues. Germline V gene lookup returns CDR1 MGHRA and CDR2 YSYEKL. CDR3 coding DNA: TGCGCCAGCAGACCCGACAGGGGTCCCTACGAGCAGTACTTC. It yields the protein CASRPDRGPYEQYF.

This clonotype was detected a few times. The chain uses TRBV5-1 and TRBJ2-1, with 13 bases fitting TRBD2. Germline CDR1 is SGHRS and CDR2 is YFSETQ. V lost 3 bases, J lost 4 bases, and 4 bases stayed unmatched. This CDR3 is built from 16 residues. The CDR3 loop reads CASSSGTSGAYNEQFF. CDR3 DNA: TGCGCCAGCAGCTCCGGGACTAGCGGGGCGTACAATGAGCAGTTCTTC.

The table lists this clonotype with a few counts. The CDR3 DNA reads TGCGCCAGCAGCTTGGGAGCGGGGGGAATCCAAGAGACCCAGTACTTC. Translating it yields CASSLGAGGIQETQYF. The chain carries TRBV5-1 and TRBJ2-5; 9 bases agree with TRBD2. The CDR3 is made up of 16 amino acids. V gave up 0 bases and J gave up 1 base; unmatched junction bases: 4. Germline values: CDR1 SGHRS, CDR2 YFSETQ. Based on the CDR3 plus reference TRBV5-1 and TRBJ2-5, the full variable domain is KAGVTQTPRYLIKTRGQQVTLSCSPISGHRSVSWYQQTPGQGLQFLFEYFSETQRNKGNFPGRFSGRQFSNSRSEMNVSTLELGDSALYLCASSLGAGGIQETQYFGPGTRLLVL.

The chain joins TRBV5-1 to TRBJ1-4; no reliable D call. CDR3 length: 14 amino acids. Germline CDR1 SGHRS, CDR2 YFSETQ. Between the trimmed V and J ends, which lost 7 bases and 7 bases, there was a span of 17 bases. CDR3 bases: TGCGCCAGCCGAGAGGAGGGATTTCGTGAAAAACTGTTTTTT. The encoded protein is CASREEGFREKLFF.

The genes are TRBV7-6 and TRBJ2-1; 9 nucleotides align to TRBD2. The better agreement between TRBJ2-7 and the DNA end casts doubt on the J call. The CDR3 contains 15 residues. Germline V gives CDR1 SGHVS, CDR2 FNYEAQ. The CDR3 DNA reads TGTGCCAGCAGCCTGGGCGGGGGGGCCTACAATGAGCAGTACTTC. Encoded protein: CASSLGGGAYNEQYF.

Only a few counts were recorded for this clonotype. The rearrangement uses TRBV7-9 and TRBJ2-7, with 7 nucleotides matching TRBD2. CDR1 and CDR2 (germline): SEHNR, FQNEAQ (reference sequence). V dropped 2 bases and J dropped 2; count of bases not matched to a gene: 6. The CDR3 runs to 15 residues. The CDR3 coding sequence is TGTGCCAGCAGCTTAATAGCTAGCGGAGCCTACGAGCAGTACTTC. This translates into CASSLIASGAYEQYF. Looking up the rest from reference TRBV7-9 and TRBJ2-7 gives the full variable domain: DTGVSQNPRHKITKRGQNVTFRCDPISEHNRLYWYRQTLGQGPEFLTYFQNEAQLEKSRLLSDRFSAERPKGSFSTLEIQRTEQGDSAMYLCASSLIASGAYEQYFGPGTRLTVT.

The chain couples TRBV12-3 or TRBV12-4 to TRBJ2-5; D is unresolved. The CDR3 is 14 residues long. Trimming removed 6 bases at V and 1 base at J, with 12 bases between. The CDR3 nucleotides read TGTGCCAGCAGGCCAGTTTTGACCCAAGAGACCCAGTACTTC. Protein product: CASRPVLTQETQYF.

This chain links TRBV13 with TRBJ2-1, with D maybe TRBD1 (5 bases). V lost 3 bases and J 7 bases, leaving 16 bases between the germline ends. The germline V gene has CDR1 PRHDT and CDR2 FYEKMQ (reference sequence). The CDR3 contains 15 residues. The CDR3 sequence: CASSFAYGAQNEQFF. The CDR3 bases are TGTGCCAGCAGCTTCGCCTATGGGGCCCAGAATGAGCAGTTCTTC.

This clonotype was picked up one time. At one boundary the junction diverges from the germline segment, which might be a read error. V usage is TRBV4-2 and J usage is TRBJ1-6, with D possibly TRBD1 on 6 matching bases. This CDR3 is 17 amino acids long. Germline assignment: CDR1 LGHNA and CDR2 YNFKEQ. The CDR3 nucleotides are TGTGCCAGCAGCCAAGAGGTGGCGGGGGCTGGCAATTCACCCCGCCACTTT. It specifies CASSQEVAGAGNSPRHF.

This clonotype showed up just a few times. The chain carries TRBV15 and TRBJ2-7, with D hard to call. Germline CDR1 LNHNV, CDR2 YYDKDF (reference sequence). CDR3 size: 13 residues. V was clipped by 0 bases and J by 0 bases, with 3 bases between them. CDR3 sequence reads: CATSRDPSYEQYF. DNA of the CDR3: TGTGCCACCAGCAGAGATCCCTCCTACGAGCAGTACTTC.